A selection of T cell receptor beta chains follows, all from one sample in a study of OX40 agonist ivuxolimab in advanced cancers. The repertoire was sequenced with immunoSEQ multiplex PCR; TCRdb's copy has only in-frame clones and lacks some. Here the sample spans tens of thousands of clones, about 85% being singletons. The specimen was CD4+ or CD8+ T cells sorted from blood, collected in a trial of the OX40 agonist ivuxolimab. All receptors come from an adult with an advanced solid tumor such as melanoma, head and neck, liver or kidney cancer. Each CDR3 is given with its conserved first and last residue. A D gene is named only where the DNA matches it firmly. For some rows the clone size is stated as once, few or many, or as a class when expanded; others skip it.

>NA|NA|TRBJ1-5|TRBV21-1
TGTGCCAGCAGCAAAGAAGGTAGGGAGGTTAGCAATCAGCCCCAGCATTTT
CASSKEGREVSNQPQHF
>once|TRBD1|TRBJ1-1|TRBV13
TGTGCCAGCAGCCTACGACAGGGGTACTCTGAAGCTTTCTTT
CASSLRQGYSEAFF
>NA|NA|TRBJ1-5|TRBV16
TGTGCCAGCAGCCAATCGGGGAGGAATCAGCCCCAGCATTTT
CASSQSGRNQPQHF
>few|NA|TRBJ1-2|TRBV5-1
TGCGCCAGCAGCTCCCGGACAGCCAACTATGGCTACACCTTC
CASSSRTANYGYTF
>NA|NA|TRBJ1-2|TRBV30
TGTGCCTGGAGCTGGGGCCCAGGGGAAGGCTACACCTTC
CAWSWGPGEGYTF
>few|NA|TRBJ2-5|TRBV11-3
TGTGCCAGCACTCGGACTCTAGAAGAGACCCAGTACTTC
CASTRTLEETQYF
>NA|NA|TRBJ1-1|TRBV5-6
TGTGCCAGCAGCTTTAGGTCCGGCCGGGAAACTGAAGCTTTCTTT
CASSFRSGRETEAFF
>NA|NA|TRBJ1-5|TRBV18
TGTGCCAGCTCACCAAGGGATAGCAATCAGCCCCAGCATTTT
CASSPRDSNQPQHF
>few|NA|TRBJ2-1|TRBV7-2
TGTGCCAGCAGCTTAGATAGTACAGGGCCGTACAATGAGCAGTTCTTC
CASSLDSTGPYNEQFF
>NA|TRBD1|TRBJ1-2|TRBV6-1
TGTGCCAGCAAACCAGGGGGCATTGGTGGCTACACCTTC
CASKPGGIGGYTF
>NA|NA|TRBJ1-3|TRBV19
TGTGCCAGTAGTATACAGGGAGACGGAAACACCATATATTTT
CASSIQGDGNTIYF
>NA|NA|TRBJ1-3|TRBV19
TGTGCCAGTAGTATCGGAGGTCCTGGAAACACCATATATTTT
CASSIGGPGNTIYF
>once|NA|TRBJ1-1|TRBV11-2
TGTGCCAGCAGCTTTCAGGGGACAAGTTTTATGACTGAAGCTTTCTTT
CASSFQGTSFMTEAFF
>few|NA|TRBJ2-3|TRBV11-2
TGTGCCAGCAGCTCTAGCAGGCGTCGTTCGCGTAGCACAGATACGCAGTATTTT
CASSSSRRRSRSTDTQYF